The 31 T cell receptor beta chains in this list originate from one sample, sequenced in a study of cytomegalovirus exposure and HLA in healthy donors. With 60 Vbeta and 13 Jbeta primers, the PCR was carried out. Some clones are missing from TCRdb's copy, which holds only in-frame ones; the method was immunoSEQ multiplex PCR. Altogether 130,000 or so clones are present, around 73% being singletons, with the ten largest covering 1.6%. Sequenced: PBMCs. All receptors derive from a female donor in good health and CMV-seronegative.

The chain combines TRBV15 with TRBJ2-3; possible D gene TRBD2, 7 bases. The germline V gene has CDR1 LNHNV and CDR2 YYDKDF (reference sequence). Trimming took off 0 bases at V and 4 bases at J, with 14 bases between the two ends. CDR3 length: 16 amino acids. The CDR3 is CATSRDWGGSADTQYF. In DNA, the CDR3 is TGTGCCACCAGCAGAGATTGGGGGGGCTCGGCAGATACGCAGTATTTT. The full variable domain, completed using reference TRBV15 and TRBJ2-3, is DAMVIQNPRYQVTQFGKPVTLSCSQTLNHNVMYWYQQKSSQAPKLLFHYYDKDFNNEADTPDNFQSRRPNTSFCFLDIRSPGLGDTAMYLCATSRDWGGSADTQYFGPGTRLTVL.

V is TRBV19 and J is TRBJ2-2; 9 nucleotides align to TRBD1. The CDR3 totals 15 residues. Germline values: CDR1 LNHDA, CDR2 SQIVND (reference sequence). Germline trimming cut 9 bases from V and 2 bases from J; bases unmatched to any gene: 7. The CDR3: CASVRDRVNTGELFF. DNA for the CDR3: TGTGCCAGCGTCCGGGACAGGGTAAACACCGGGGAGCTGTTTTTT.

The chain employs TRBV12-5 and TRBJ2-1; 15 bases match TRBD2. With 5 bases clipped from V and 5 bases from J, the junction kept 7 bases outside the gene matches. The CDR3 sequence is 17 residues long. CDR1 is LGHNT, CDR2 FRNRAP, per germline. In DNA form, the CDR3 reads TGTGCTAGTGGTACGGGACTAGCGGGAGGCCCAAACAATGAGCAGTTCTTC. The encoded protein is CASGTGLAGGPNNEQFF.

This CDR3 is CASSQALGGLTDTQYF. In DNA, the CDR3 is TGTGCCAGCAGCCAAGCTTTAGGGGGCCTTACAGATACGCAGTATTTT. The V and J genes are TRBV14 and TRBJ2-3; TRBD1 matches at 7 bases. The junction had 7 bases not matched to a gene; V was cut back by 1 base and J by 3 bases. CDR1 and CDR2 from the germline V gene are SGHDN and FVKESK. CDR3 length equals 16 residues.

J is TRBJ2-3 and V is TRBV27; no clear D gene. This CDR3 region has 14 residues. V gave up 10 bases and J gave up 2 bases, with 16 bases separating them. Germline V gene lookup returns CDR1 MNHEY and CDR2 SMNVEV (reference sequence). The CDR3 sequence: CATNVLPFTDTQYF. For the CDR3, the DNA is TGTGCCACCAACGTACTTCCTTTCACAGATACGCAGTATTTT.

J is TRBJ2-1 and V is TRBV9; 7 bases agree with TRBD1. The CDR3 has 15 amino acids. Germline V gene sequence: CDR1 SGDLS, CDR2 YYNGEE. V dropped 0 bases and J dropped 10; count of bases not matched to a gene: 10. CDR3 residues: CASSVGHRGPVEQFF. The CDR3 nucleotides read TGTGCCAGCAGCGTAGGCCACAGGGGACCCGTGGAGCAGTTCTTC.

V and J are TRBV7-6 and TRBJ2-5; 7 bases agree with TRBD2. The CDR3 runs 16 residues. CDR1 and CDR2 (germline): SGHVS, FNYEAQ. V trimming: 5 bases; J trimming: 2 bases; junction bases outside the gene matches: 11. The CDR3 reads CASSPLMASGQETQYF. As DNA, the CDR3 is TGTGCCAGCAGCCCACTTATGGCTAGCGGTCAAGAGACCCAGTACTTC.

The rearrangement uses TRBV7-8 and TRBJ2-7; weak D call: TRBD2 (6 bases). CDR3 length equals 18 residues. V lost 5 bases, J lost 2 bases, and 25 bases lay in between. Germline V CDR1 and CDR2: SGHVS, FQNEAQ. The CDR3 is CASSLNNGGEYVAYEQYF. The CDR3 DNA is TGTGCCAGCAGCCTAAATAATGGAGGGGAGTATGTTGCCTACGAGCAGTACTTC.

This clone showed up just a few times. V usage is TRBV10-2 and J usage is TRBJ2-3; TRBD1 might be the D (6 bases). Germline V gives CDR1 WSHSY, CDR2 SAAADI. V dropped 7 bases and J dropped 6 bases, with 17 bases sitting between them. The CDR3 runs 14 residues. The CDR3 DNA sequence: TGCGCCAGCAACAAACAGGGCGTTCTGGATACGCAGTATTTT. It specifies CASNKQGVLDTQYF.

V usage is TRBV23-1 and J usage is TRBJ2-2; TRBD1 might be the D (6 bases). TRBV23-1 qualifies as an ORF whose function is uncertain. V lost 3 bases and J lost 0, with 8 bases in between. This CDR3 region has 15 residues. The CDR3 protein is CASSQGAANTGELFF. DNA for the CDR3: TGCGCCAGCAGTCAGGGGGCGGCGAACACCGGGGAGCTGTTTTTT.

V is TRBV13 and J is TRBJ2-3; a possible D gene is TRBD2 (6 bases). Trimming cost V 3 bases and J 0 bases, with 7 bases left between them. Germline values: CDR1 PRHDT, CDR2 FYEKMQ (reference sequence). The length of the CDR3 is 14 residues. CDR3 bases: TGTGCCAGCAGCTTTAGCGGAAGCACAGATACGCAGTATTTT. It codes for CASSFSGSTDTQYF.

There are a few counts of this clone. The CDR3 here is CASSPVAAGQGNTGELFF. CDR3 DNA sequence: TGTGCCAGCTCACCAGTGGCAGCAGGACAGGGTAACACCGGGGAGCTGTTTTTT. This chain connects TRBV18 to TRBJ2-2; 8 bases align to TRBD1. CDR1 is KGHSH, CDR2 LQKENI, per germline. Losses at the gene ends were 2 bases for V and 2 bases for J; bases not matched to a gene: 10. This CDR3 region has 18 residues.

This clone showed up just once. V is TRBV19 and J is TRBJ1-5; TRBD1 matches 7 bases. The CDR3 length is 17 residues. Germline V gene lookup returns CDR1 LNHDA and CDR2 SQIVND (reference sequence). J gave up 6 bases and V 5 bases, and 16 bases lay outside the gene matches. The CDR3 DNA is TGTGCCAGTAGTCTCTCTGAGGAAGACAGGGTTAGTCAGCCCCAGCATTTT. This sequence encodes CASSLSEEDRVSQPQHF. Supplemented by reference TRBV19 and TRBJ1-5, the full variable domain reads DGGITQSPKYLFRKEGQNVTLSCEQNLNHDAMYWYRQDPGQGLRLIYYSQIVNDFQKGDIAEGYSVSREKKESFPLTVTSAQKNPTAFYLCASSLSEEDRVSQPQHFGDGTRLSIL.

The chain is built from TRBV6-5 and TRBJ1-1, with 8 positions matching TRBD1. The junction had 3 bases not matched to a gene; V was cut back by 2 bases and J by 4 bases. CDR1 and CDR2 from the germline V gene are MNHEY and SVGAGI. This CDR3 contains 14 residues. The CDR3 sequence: CASSYRTGGTEAFF. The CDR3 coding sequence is TGTGCCAGCAGTTACCGAACAGGGGGCACTGAAGCTTTCTTT.

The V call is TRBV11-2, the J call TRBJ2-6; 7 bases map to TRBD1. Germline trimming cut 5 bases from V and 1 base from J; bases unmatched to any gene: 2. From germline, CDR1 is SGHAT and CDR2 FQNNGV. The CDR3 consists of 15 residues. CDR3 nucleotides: TGTGCCAGCAGCCGGACAGGATCTGGGGCCAACGTCCTGACTTTC. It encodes CASSRTGSGANVLTF.

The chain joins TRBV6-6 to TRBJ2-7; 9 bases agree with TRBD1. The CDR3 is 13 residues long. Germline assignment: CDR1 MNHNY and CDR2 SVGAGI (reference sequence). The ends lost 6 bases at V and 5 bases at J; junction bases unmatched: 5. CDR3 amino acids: CASRHRGLDEQYF. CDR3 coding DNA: TGTGCCAGCAGACACAGGGGGCTGGACGAGCAGTACTTC.

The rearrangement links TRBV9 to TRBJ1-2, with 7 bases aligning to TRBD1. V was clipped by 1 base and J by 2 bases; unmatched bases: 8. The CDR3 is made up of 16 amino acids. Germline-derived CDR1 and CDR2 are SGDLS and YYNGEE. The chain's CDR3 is CASSVYDRVGNYGYTF. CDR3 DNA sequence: TGTGCCAGCAGCGTATACGACAGGGTAGGCAACTATGGCTACACCTTC.

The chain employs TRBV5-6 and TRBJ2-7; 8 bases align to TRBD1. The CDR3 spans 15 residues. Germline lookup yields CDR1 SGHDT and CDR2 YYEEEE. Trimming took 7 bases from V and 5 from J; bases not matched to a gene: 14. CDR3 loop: CASGQGASIFNEQYF. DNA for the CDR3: TGTGCCAGCGGGCAGGGGGCGTCCATCTTCAACGAGCAGTACTTC.

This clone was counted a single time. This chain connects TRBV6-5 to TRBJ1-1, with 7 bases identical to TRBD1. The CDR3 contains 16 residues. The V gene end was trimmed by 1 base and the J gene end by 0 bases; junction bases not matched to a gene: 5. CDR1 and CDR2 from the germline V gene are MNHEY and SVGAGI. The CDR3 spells CASSYLLDRLNTEAFF. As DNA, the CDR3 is TGTGCCAGCAGTTACTTATTGGACAGGTTGAACACTGAAGCTTTCTTT.

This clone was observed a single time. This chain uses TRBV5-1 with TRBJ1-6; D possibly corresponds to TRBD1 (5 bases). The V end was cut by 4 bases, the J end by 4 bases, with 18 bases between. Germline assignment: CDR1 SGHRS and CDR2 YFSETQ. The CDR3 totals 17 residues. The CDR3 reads CASSGGTVSVYNSPLHF. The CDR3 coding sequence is TGCGCCAGCAGCGGGGGGACGGTCAGTGTGTATAATTCACCCCTCCACTTT.

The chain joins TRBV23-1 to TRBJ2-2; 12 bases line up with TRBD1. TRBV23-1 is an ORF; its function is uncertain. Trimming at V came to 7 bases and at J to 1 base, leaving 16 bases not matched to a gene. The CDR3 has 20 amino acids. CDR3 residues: CASTNWRGQGAYLNTGELFF. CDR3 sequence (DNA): TGCGCCAGCACCAATTGGAGGGGACAGGGGGCTTACCTGAACACCGGGGAGCTGTTTTTT.

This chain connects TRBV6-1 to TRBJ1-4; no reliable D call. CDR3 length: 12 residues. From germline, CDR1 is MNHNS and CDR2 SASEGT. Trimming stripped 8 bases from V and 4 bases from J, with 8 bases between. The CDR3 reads CASDRDNEKLFF. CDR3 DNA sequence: TGTGCCAGCGACCGGGATAATGAAAAACTGTTTTTT.

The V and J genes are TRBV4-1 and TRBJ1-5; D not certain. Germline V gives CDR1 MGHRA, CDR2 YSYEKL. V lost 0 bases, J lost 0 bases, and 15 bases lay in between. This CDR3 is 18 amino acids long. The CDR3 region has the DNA TGCGCCAGCAGCCAAGATCAGACGTCGACACTTAGCAATCAGCCCCAGCATTTT. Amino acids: CASSQDQTSTLSNQPQHF.

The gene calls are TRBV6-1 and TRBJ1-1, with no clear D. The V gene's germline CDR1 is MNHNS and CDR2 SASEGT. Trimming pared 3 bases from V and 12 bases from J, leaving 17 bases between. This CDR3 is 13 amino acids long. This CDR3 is CASSDLLGCQTFF. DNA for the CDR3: TGTGCCAGCAGTGATCTACTGGGCTGTCAGACTTTCTTT.

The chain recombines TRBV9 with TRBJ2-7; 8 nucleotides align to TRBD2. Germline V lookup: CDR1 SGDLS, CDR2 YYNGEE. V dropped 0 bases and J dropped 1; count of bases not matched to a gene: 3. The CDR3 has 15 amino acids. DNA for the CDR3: TGTGCCAGCAGCGTAGGGAGCGGGAGTTCCTACGAGCAGTACTTC. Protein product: CASSVGSGSSYEQYF.

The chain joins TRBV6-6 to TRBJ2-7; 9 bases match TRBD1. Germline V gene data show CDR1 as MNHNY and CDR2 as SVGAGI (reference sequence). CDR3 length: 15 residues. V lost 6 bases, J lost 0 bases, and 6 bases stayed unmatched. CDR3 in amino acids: CASRMTGGSSYEQYF. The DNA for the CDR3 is TGTGCCAGCAGAATGACAGGGGGTTCCTCCTACGAGCAGTACTTC.

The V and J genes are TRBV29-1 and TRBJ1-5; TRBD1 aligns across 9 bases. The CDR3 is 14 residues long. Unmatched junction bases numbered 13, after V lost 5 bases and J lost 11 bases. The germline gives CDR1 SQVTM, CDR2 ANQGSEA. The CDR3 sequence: CSVTSGTGLTAQHF. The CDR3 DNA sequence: TGCAGCGTTACCAGCGGGACAGGGCTTACCGCCCAGCATTTT.

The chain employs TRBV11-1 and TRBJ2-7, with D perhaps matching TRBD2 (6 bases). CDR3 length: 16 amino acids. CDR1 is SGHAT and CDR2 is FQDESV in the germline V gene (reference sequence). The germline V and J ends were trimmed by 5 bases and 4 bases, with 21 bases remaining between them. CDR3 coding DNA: TGTGCCAGCAGCCCTCGCGCGGGGACGGGCTCGTACGAGCAGTACTTC. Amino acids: CASSPRAGTGSYEQYF.

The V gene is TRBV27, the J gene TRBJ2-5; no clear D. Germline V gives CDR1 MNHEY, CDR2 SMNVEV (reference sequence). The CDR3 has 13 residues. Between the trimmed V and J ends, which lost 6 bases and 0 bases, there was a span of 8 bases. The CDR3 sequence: CASSPPYQETQYF. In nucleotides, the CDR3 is TGTGCCAGCAGCCCCCCGTACCAAGAGACCCAGTACTTC.

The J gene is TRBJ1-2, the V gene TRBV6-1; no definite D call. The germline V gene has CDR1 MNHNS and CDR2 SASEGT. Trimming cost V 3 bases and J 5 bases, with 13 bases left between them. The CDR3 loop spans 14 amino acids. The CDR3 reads CASSDGGSWYGYTF. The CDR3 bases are TGTGCCAGCAGTGACGGAGGGTCGTGGTATGGCTACACCTTC.

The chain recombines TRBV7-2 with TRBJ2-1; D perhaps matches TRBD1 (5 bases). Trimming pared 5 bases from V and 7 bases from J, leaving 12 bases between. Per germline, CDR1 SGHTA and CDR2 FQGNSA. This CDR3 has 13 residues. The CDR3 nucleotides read TGTGCCAGCAGCCCCACAGGTTCTAATGAGCAGTTCTTC. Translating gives CASSPTGSNEQFF.